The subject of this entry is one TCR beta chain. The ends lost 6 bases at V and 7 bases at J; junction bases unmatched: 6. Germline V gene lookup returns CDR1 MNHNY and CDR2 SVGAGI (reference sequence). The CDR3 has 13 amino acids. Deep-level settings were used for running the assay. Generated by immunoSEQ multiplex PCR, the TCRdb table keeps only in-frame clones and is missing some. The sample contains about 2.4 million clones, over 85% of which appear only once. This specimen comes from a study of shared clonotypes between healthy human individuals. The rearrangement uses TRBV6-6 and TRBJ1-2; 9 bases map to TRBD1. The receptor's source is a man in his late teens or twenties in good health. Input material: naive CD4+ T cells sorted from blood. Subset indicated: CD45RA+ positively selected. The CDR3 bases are TGTGCCAGCAGACCTCCGGGACAGGGTGGCTACACCTTC. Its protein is CASRPPGQGGYTF.